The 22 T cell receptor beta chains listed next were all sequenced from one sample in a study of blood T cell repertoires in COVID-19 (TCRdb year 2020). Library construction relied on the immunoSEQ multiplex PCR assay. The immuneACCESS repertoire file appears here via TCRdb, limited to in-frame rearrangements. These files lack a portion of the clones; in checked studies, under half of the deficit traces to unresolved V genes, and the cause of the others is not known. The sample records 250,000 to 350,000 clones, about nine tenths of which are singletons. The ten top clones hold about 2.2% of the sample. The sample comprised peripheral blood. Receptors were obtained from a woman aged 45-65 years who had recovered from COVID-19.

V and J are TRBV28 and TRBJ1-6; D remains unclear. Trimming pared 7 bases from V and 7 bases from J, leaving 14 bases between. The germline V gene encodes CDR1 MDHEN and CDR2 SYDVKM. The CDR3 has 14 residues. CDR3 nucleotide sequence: TGTGCCAGCAAGTTGTCAGTTAACAATTCACCCCTCCACTTT. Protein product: CASKLSVNNSPLHF.

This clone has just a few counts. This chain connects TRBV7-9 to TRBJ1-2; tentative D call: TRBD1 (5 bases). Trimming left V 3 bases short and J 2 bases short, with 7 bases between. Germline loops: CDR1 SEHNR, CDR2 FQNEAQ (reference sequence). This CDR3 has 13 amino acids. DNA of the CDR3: TGTGCCAGCAGCTTCCAGGGCAACTATGGCTACACCTTC. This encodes CASSFQGNYGYTF.

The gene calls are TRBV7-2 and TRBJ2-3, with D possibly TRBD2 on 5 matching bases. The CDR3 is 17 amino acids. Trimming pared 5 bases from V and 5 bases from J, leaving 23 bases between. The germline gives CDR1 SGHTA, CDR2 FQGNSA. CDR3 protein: CASSPRRVRAGGDTQYF. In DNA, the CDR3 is TGTGCCAGCAGCCCCCGGCGTGTACGGGCGGGTGGAGATACGCAGTATTTT.

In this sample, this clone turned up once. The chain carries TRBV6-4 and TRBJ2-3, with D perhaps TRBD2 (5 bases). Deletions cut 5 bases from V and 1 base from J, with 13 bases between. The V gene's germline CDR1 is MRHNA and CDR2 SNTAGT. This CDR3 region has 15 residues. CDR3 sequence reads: CASSRTHGGTDTQYF. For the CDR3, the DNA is TGTGCCAGCAGTAGGACTCACGGCGGCACAGATACGCAGTATTTT.

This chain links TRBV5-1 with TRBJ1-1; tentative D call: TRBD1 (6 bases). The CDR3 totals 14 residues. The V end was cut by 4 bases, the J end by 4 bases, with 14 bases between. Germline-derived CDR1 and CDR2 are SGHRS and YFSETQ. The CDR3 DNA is TGCGCCAGCAGCCCAGGGGTGTTGGGCACTGAAGCTTTCTTT. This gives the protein CASSPGVLGTEAFF.

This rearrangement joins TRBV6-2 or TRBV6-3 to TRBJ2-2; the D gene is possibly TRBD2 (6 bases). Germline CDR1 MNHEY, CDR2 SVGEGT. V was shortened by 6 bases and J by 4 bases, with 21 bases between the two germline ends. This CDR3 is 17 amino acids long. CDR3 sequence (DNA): TGTGCCAGCAGCCCGAGCCGTGGGGGGAGCTCCACCGGGGAGCTGTTTTTT. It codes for CASSPSRGGSSTGELFF.

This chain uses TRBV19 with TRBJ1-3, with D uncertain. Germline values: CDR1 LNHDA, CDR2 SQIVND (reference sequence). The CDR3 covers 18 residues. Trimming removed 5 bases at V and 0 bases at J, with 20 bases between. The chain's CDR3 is CASSPRGGSIFSGNTIYF. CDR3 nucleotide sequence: TGTGCCAGTAGTCCGCGGGGAGGGAGTATTTTCTCTGGAAACACCATATATTTT.

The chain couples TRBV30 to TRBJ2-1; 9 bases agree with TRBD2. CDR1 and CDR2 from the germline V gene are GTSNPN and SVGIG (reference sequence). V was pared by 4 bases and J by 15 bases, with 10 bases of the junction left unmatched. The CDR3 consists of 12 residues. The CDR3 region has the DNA TGTGCCTGGACGGGGCGGGAGGGGGCTCGGTTCTTC. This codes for CAWTGREGARFF.

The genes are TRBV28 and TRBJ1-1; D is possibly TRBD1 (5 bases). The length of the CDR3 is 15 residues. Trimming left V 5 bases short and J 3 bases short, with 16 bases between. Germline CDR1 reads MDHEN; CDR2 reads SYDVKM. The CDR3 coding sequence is TGTGCCAGCAGTATCCTCCGCGGGGCAGACACTGAAGCTTTCTTT. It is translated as CASSILRGADTEAFF. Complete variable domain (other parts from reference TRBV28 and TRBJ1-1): DVKVTQSSRYLVKRTGEKVFLECVQDMDHENMFWYRQDPGLGLRLIYFSYDVKMKEKGDIPEGYSVSREKKERFSLILESASTNQTSMYLCASSILRGADTEAFFGQGTRLTVV.

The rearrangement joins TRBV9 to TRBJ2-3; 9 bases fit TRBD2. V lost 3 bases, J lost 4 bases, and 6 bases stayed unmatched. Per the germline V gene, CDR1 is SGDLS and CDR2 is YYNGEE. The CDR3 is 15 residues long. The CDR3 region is CASSGSGGAPDTQYF. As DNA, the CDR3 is TGTGCCAGCAGCGGTAGCGGGGGAGCGCCAGATACGCAGTATTTT. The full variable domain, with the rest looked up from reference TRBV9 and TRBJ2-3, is DSGVTQTPKHLITATGQRVTLRCSPRSGDLSVYWYQQSLDQGLQFLIQYYNGEERAKGNILERFSAQQFPDLHSELNLSSLELGDSALYFCASSGSGGAPDTQYFGPGTRLTVL.

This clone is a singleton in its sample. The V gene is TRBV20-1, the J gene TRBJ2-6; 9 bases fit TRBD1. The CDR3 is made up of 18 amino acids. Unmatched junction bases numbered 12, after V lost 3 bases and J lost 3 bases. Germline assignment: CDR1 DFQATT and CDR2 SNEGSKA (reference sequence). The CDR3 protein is CSASLGQGEWYGANVLTF. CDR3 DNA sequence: TGCAGTGCTAGTTTGGGACAGGGTGAATGGTATGGGGCCAACGTCCTGACTTTC.

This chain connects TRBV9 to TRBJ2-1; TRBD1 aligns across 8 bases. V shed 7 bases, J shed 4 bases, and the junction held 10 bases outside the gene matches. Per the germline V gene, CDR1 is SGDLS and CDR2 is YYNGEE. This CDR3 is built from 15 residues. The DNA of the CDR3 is TGTGCCAGCGGCCCCCAGGGGGCTTCTTACAATGAGCAGTTCTTC. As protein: CASGPQGASYNEQFF.

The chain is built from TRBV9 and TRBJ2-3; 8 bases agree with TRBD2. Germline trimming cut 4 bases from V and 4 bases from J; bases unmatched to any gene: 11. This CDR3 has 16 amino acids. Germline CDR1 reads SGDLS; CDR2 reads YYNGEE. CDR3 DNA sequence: TGTGCCAGCAGCCGAGAGAGCGGGAGCCGAGCAGATACGCAGTATTTT. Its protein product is CASSRESGSRADTQYF. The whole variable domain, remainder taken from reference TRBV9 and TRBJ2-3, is DSGVTQTPKHLITATGQRVTLRCSPRSGDLSVYWYQQSLDQGLQFLIQYYNGEERAKGNILERFSAQQFPDLHSELNLSSLELGDSALYFCASSRESGSRADTQYFGPGTRLTVL.

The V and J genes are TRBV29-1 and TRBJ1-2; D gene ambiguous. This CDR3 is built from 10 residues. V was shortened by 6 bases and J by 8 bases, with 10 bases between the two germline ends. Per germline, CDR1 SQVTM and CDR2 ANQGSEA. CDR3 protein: CSVLLYGYTF. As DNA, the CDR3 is TGCAGCGTCCTACTCTACGGCTACACCTTC. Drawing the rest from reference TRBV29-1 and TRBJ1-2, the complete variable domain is SAVISQKPSRDICQRGTSLTIQCQVDSQVTMMFWYRQQPGQSLTLIATANQGSEATYESGFVIDKFPISRPNLTFSTLTVSNMSPEDSSIYLCSVLLYGYTFGSGTRLTVV.

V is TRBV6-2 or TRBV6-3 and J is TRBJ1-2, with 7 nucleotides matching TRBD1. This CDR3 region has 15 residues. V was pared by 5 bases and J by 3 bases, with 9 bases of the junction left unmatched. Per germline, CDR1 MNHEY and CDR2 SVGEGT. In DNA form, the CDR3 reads TGTGCCAGCAGTAACCTCAGGGGGTGGCACTATGGCTACACCTTC. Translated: CASSNLRGWHYGYTF.

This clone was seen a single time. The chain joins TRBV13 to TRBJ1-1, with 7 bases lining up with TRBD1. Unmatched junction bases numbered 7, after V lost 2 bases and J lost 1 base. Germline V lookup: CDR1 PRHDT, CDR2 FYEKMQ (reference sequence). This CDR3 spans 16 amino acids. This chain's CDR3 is CASSLYRGIGNTEAFF. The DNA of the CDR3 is TGTGCCAGCAGCTTATACAGGGGAATCGGGAACACTGAAGCTTTCTTT.

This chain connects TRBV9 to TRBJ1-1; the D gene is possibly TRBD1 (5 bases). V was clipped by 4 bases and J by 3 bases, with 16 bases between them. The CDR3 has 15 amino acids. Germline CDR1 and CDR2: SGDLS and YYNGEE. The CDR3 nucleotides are TGTGCCAGCAGCACACAGACAGCTTCGGACACTGAAGCTTTCTTT. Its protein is CASSTQTASDTEAFF.

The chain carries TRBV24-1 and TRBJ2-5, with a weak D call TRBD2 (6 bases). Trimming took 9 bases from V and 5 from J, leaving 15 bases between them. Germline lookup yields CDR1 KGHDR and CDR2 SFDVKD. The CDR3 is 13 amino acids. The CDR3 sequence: CATGPPEGETQYF. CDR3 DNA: TGTGCCACCGGACCTCCGGAGGGGGAGACCCAGTACTTC.

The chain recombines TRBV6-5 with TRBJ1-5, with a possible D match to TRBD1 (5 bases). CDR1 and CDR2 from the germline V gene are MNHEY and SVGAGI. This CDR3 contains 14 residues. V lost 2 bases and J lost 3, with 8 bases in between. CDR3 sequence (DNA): TGTGCCAGCAGTTACCGCGGACACAATCAGCCCCAGCATTTT. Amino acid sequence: CASSYRGHNQPQHF.

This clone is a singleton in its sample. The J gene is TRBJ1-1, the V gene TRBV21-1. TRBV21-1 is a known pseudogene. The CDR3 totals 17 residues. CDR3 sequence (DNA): TGTGCCAGCAGCAAAGCTTGGAGGAGGGCAAGATCGACTGAAGCTTTCTTT. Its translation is CASSKAWRRARSTEAFF.

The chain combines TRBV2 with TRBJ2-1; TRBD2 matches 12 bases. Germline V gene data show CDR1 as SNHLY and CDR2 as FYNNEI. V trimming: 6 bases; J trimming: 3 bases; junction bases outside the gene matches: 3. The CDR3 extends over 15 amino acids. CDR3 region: CASSATSGGYNEQFF. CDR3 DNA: TGTGCCAGCAGCGCGACTAGCGGGGGCTACAATGAGCAGTTCTTC.

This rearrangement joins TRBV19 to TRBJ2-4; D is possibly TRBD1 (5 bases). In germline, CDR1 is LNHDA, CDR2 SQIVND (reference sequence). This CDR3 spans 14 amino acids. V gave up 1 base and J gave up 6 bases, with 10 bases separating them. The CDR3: CASSIGQGLNIQYF. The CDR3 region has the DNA TGTGCCAGTAGTATAGGGCAGGGATTAAACATTCAGTACTTC.